These T cell receptor beta chains were read from a single sample in a study of cytomegalovirus exposure and HLA in healthy donors. The repertoire was sequenced with immunoSEQ multiplex PCR; TCRdb's copy has only in-frame clones and lacks some. The sample gives fewer than 100,000 clones, around 84% of which show up once; approximately 4% is in the top ten. Sequencing input: PBMCs. The origin of the receptors is a woman in her 40s in good health and CMV-seropositive. The conserved cysteine and the conserved F or W are not part of the CDR3 here. Each record gives: J gene, V gene, CDR3 protein.

j_call: TRBJ2-7; v_call: TRBV29-1; cdr3_aa: SVDTGYEQY
j_call: TRBJ2-3; v_call: TRBV29-1; cdr3_aa: SISGRAPDTQY
j_call: TRBJ1-4; v_call: TRBV11-2; cdr3_aa: ASSSGDRDHEKLF
j_call: TRBJ2-1; v_call: TRBV7-6; cdr3_aa: ASSLVGSGNEQF
j_call: TRBJ2-1; v_call: TRBV5-1; cdr3_aa: ASSSLDFYNEQF
j_call: TRBJ2-7; v_call: TRBV5-1; cdr3_aa: ASSGAGDSYEQY
j_call: TRBJ2-2; v_call: TRBV27; cdr3_aa: ASSLRLANTGELF
j_call: TRBJ2-1; v_call: TRBV14; cdr3_aa: ASSQDLGGVYNEQF
j_call: TRBJ2-1; v_call: TRBV2; cdr3_aa: ASSEAWRDRGLGEQF
j_call: TRBJ1-2; v_call: TRBV4-1; cdr3_aa: ASSQEGQEGGYT
j_call: TRBJ2-7; v_call: TRBV9; cdr3_aa: ASTAGGAYEQY
j_call: TRBJ1-2; v_call: TRBV7-9; cdr3_aa: ASSTQNTGGKGYT
j_call: TRBJ2-2; v_call: TRBV2; cdr3_aa: ASSEHLAGTNTGELF
j_call: TRBJ2-6; v_call: TRBV2; cdr3_aa: ASRLGLYFGGANVLT
j_call: TRBJ2-2; v_call: TRBV29-1; cdr3_aa: SAVKGTSGNTGELF
j_call: TRBJ2-2; v_call: TRBV19; cdr3_aa: ASSRTGGAGELF
j_call: TRBJ1-1; v_call: TRBV5-1; cdr3_aa: ASSGGQGVNTEAF
j_call: TRBJ1-4; v_call: TRBV7-9; cdr3_aa: ASSSRQSNEKLF
j_call: TRBJ1-2; v_call: TRBV11-3; cdr3_aa: ASSLGTVYGYT
j_call: TRBJ2-7; v_call: TRBV18; cdr3_aa: ASSPEAGAYEQY
j_call: TRBJ2-7; v_call: TRBV5-1; cdr3_aa: ASSRAVVTFSEPYEQY
j_call: TRBJ2-5; v_call: TRBV7-9; cdr3_aa: ASSLRTGGETQY
j_call: TRBJ2-7; v_call: TRBV5-4; cdr3_aa: ASSLGGGSPYEQY
j_call: TRBJ1-2; v_call: TRBV7-8; cdr3_aa: ASSLTGRQGNGYT
j_call: TRBJ2-7; v_call: TRBV6-6; cdr3_aa: ASSPGLAVPYEQY
j_call: TRBJ1-2; v_call: TRBV10-3; cdr3_aa: ALGHGNYGYT
j_call: TRBJ2-3; v_call: TRBV7-8; cdr3_aa: ASSVDSDTQY
j_call: TRBJ2-5; v_call: TRBV6-7; cdr3_aa: ASRHREETQY
j_call: TRBJ1-1; v_call: TRBV30; cdr3_aa: AWAGRPNTEAF
j_call: TRBJ2-5; v_call: TRBV15; cdr3_aa: ATSRVGDRDETQY
j_call: TRBJ2-3; v_call: TRBV29-1; cdr3_aa: SGSGGGTDTQY
j_call: TRBJ2-3; v_call: TRBV4-2; cdr3_aa: ASSLTRDTQY
j_call: TRBJ2-5; v_call: TRBV10-3; cdr3_aa: AISGINMDGEQY
j_call: TRBJ2-1; v_call: TRBV5-4; cdr3_aa: ASSFGLGDYNEQF
j_call: TRBJ1-3; v_call: TRBV27; cdr3_aa: ASSLSGTGIGNTIY
j_call: TRBJ1-4; v_call: TRBV27; cdr3_aa: ASSSNREGFEKLF